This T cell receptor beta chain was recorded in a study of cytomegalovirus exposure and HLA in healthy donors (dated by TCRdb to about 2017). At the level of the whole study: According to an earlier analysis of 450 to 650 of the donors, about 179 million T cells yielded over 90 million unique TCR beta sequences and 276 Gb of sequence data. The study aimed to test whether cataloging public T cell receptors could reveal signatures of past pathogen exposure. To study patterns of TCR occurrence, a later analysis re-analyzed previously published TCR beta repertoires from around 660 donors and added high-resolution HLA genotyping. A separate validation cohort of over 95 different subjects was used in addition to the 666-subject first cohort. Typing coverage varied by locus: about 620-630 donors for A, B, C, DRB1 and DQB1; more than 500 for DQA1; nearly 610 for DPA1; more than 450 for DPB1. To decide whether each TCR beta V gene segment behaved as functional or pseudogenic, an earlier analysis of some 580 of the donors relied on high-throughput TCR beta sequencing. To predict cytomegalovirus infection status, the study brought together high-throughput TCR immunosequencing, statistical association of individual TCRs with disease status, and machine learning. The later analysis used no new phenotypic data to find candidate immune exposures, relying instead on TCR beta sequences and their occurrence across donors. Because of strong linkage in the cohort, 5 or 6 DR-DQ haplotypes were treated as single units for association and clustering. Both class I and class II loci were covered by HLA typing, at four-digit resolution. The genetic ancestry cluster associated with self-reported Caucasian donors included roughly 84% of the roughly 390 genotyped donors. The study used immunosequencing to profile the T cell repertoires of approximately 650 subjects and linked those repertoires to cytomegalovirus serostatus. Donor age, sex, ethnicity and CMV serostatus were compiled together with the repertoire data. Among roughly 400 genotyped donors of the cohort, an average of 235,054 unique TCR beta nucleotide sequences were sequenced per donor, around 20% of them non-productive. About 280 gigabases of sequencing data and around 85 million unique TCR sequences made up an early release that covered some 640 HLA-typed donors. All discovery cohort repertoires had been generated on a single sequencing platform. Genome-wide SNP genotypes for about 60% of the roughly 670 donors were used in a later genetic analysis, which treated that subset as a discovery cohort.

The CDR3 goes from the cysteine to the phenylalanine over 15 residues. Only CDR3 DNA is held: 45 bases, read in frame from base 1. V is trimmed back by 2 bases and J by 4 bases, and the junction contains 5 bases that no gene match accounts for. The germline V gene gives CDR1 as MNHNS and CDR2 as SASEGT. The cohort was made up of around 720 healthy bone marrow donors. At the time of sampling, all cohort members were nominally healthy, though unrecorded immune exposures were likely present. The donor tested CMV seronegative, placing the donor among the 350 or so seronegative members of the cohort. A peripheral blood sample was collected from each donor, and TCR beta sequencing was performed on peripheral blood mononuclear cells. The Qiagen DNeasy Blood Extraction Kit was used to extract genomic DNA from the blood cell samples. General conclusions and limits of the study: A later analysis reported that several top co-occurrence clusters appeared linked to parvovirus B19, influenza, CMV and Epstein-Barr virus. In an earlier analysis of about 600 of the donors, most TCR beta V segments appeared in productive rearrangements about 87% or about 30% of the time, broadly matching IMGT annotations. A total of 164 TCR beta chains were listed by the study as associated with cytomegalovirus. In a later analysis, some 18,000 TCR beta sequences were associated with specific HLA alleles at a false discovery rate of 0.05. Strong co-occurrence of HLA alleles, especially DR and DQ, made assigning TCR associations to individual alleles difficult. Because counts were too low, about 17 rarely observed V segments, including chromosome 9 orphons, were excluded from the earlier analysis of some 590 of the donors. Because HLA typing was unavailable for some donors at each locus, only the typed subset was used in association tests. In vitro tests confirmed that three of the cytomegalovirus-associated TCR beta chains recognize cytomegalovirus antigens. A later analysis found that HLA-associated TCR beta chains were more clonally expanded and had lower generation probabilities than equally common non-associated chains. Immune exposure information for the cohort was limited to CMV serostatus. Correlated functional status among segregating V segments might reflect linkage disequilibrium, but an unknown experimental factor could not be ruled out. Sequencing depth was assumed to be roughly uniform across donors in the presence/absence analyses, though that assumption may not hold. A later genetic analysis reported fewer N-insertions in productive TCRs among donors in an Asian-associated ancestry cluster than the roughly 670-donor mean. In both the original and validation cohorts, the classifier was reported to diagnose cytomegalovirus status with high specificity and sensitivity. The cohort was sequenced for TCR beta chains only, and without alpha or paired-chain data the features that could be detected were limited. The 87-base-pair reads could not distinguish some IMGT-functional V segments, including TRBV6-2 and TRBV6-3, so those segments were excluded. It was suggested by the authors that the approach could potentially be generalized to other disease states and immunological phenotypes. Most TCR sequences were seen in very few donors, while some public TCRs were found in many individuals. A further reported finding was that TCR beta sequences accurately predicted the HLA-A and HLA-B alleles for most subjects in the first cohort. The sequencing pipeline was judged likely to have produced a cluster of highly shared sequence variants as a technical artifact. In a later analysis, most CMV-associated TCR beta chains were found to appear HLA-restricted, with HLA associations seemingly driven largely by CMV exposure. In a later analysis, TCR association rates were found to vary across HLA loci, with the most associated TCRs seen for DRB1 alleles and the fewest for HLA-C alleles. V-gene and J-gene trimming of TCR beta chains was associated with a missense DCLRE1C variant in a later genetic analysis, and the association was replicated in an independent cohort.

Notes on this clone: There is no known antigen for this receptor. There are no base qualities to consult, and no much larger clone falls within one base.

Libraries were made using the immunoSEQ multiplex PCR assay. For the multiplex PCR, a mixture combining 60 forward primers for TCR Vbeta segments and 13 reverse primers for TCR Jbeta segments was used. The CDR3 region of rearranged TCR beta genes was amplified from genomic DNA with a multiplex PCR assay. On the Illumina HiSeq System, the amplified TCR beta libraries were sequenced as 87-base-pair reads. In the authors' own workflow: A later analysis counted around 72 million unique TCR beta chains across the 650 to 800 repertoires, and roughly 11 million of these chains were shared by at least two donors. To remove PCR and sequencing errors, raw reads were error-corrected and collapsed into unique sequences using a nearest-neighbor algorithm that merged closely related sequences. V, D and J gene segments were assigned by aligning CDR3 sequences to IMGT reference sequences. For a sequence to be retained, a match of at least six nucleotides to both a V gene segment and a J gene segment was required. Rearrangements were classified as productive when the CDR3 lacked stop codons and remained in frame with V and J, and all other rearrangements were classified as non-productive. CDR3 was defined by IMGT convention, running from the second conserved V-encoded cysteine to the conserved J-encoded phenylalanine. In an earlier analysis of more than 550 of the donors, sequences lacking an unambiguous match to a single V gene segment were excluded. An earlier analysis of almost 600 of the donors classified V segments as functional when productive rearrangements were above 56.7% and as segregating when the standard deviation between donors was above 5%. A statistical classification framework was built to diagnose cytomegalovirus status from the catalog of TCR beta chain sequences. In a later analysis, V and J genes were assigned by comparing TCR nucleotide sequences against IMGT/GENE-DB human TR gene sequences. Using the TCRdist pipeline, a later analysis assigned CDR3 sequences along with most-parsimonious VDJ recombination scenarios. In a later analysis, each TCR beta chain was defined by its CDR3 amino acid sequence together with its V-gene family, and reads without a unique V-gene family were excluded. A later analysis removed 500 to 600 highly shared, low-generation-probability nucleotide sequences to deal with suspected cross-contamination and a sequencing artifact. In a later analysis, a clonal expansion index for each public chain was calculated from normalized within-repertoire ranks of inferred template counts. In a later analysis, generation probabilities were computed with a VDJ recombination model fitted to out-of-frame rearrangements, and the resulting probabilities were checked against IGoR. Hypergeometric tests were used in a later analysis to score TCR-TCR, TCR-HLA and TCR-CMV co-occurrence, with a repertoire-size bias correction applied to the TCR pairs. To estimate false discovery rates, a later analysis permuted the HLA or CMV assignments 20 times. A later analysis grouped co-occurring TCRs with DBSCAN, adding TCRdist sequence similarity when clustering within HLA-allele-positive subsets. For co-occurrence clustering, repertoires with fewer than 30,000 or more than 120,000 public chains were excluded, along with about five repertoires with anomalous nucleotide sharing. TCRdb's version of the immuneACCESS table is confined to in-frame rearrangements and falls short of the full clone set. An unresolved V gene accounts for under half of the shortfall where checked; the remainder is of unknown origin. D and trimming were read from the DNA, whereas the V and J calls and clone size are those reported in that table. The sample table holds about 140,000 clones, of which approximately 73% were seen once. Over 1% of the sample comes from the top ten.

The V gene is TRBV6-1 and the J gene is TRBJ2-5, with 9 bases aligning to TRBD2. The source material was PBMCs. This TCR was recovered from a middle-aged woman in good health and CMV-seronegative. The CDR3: CASSESSGVRETQYF. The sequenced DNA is TGTGCCAGCAGTGAATCTAGCGGGGTTCGAGAGACCCAGTACTTC.